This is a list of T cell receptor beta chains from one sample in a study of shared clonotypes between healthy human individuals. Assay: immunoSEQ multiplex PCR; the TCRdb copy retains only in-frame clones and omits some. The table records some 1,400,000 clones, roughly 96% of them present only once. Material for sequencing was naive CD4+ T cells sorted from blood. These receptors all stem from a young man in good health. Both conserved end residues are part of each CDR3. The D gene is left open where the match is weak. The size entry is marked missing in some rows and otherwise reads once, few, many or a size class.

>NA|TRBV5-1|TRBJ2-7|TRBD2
CASSLARTSGNEQYF
TGCGCCAGCAGCTTGGCTAGGACTAGCGGTAACGAGCAGTACTTC
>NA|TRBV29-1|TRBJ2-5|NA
CSVFRGGETQYF
TGCAGCGTTTTCAGGGGTGGGGAGACCCAGTACTTC
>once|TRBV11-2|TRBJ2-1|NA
CASRPTQGSYNEQFF
TGTGCCAGCAGACCAACACAGGGCTCCTACAATGAGCAGTTCTTC
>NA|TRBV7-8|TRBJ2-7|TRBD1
CASSLWLRDRGHEQYF
TGTGCCAGCAGCTTATGGCTCCGGGACAGGGGTCACGAGCAGTACTTC
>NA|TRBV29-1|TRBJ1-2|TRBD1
CSVKKQGAWGYTF
TGCAGCGTAAAGAAACAGGGGGCCTGGGGCTACACCTTC
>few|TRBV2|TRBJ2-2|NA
CASKRRGAGELFF
TGTGCCAGCAAGCGACGGGGCGCCGGGGAGCTGTTTTTT
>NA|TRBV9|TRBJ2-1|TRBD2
CASSVELAGGNEQFF
TGTGCCAGCAGCGTGGAACTAGCGGGAGGCAATGAGCAGTTCTTC
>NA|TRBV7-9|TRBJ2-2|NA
CASSLGRSNTGELFF
TGTGCCAGCAGCTTAGGACGATCGAACACCGGGGAGCTGTTTTTT
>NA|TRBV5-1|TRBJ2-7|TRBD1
CASSLRQGAYEQYF
TGCGCCAGCAGCTTGCGTCAGGGGGCCTACGAGCAGTACTTC
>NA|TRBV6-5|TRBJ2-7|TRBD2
CASTPPASGAYEQYF
TGTGCCAGCACCCCCCCGGCTAGCGGTGCCTACGAGCAGTACTTC
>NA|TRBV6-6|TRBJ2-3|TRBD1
CASEPWDRRTDTQYF
TGTGCCAGCGAACCGTGGGACAGGAGGACAGATACGCAGTATTTT
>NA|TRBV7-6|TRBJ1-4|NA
CASSLGITNEKLFF
TGTGCCAGCAGCTTAGGAATAACTAATGAAAAACTGTTTTTT
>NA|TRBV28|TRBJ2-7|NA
CASSSPLGGGPYEQYF
TGTGCCAGCAGTTCTCCCTTAGGGGGAGGACCCTACGAGCAGTACTTC
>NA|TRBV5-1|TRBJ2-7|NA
CASSLRRAFTYEQYF
TGCGCCAGCAGCTTGAGGCGGGCATTTACCTACGAGCAGTACTTC
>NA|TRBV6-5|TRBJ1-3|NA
CASSWGNTIYF
TGTGCCAGCAGTTGGGGGAACACCATATATTTT
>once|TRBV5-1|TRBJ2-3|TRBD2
CASSFTLAGGTDTQYF
TGCGCCAGCAGCTTCACACTAGCGGGCGGAACAGATACGCAGTATTTT
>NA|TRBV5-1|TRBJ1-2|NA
CASSLGAEGVSGYTF
TGCGCCAGCAGCTTGGGCGCGGAGGGGGTCTCTGGCTACACCTTC
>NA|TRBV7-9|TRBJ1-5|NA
CASSLGGGRGDQPQHF
TGTGCCAGCAGCTTAGGGGGGGGACGAGGCGATCAGCCCCAGCATTTT
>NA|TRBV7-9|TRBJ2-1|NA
CASSWGEAFGDEQFF
TGTGCCAGCAGTTGGGGCGAGGCCTTTGGGGATGAGCAGTTCTTC
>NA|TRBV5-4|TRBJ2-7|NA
CASSLDRDKYEQYF
TGTGCCAGCAGCTTGGACAGGGATAAATACGAGCAGTACTTC
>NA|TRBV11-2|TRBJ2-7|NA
CASSRTTSSYEQYF
TGTGCCAGCAGCCGTACGACTAGTTCCTACGAGCAGTACTTC
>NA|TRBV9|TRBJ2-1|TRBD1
CASSPPLQGAPRNEQFF
TGTGCCAGCAGCCCCCCGTTACAGGGGGCGCCTCGCAATGAGCAGTTCTTC
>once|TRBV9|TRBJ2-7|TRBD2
CASSVAGLAGINEQYF
TGTGCCAGCAGCGTAGCTGGACTAGCGGGAATAAACGAGCAGTACTTC
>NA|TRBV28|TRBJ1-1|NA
CASSPRRPSPRSTEAFF
TGTGCCAGCAGTCCCCGTAGACCGTCCCCGAGATCCACTGAAGCTTTCTTT
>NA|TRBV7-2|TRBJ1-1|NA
CASSLGVGSAFF
TGTGCCAGCAGCTTAGGTGTAGGCTCGGCTTTCTTT
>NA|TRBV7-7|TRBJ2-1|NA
CASSPRGVNEQFF
TGTGCTAGCAGCCCCAGGGGAGTCAATGAGCAGTTCTTC
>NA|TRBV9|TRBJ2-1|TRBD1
CASSPRTGSSYNEQFF
TGTGCCAGCAGCCCACGGACAGGGAGCTCCTACAATGAGCAGTTCTTC
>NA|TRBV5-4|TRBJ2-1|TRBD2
CASSLRRESYNEQFF
TGTGCCAGCAGCTTAAGGCGGGAGTCTTACAATGAGCAGTTCTTC